This TCR beta chain originates from a study of regulatory T cells (dated by TCRdb to between 2018 and 2020). In terms of the full investigation: The study compared T-cell receptor beta repertoires of sorted regulatory, conventional CD4+ and CD8+ T cells between CD3G-deficient patients and healthy controls.

For the multiplex PCR, 52 forward TRBV primers and 13 reverse TRBJ primers were used, and amplification bias was corrected with both assay-based and computational methods. Rearranged TRB loci were amplified from genomic DNA by multiplex PCR within the immunoSEQ assay. An Illumina HiSeq platform was used to sequence the TRB amplicons. Per the original workflow: Raw sequences were error-filtered and aligned to reference gene sequences by custom algorithms, then analyzed with the immunoSEQ online tools. Frequencies of productive and nonproductive TRB rearrangements were assessed among unique sequences as well as among total sequences. The likelihood of self-reactivity was estimated by examining two features, hydrophobicity and amino acid composition, of TRB CDR3 positions 6 and 7. Prism software was used to run t tests, Mann-Whitney tests or two-way ANOVA for comparisons between groups. TCRdb took over this immuneACCESS table, retaining in-frame rearrangements with V and J assigned. Such tables are incomplete; in checked studies, under half of the missing clones stem from an unresolved V gene, and the remainder is unexplained. V and J calls and clone size are as listed in that table; D and trimming were resolved from the DNA. Counted in this sample were 20,000 to 25,000 clones; over 85% of them appeared once. Around 3.4% of the sample is in the top ten clones.

The junction carries 9 bases between V and J, which are trimmed by 0 bases and 2 bases respectively. Taken from cysteine to phenylalanine, the CDR3 has 15 residues. The kept DNA is CDR3 alone, 45 bases in frame from the first base. Taken from the germline V gene, the CDR1 and CDR2 loops are SGHAT and FQNNGV. All CD3G-deficient patients had evidence of autoimmunity, which was more severe in two of the patients. Patients ranged from 2 to 39 years of age at testing and had reduced naive and increased memory CD4+ and CD8+ T-cell proportions. The patient group comprised about 6 individuals with CD3G deficiency. Patient samples and clinical data were obtained from an international physician network spanning the United States, Europe and Asia. Ficoll density separation was used to isolate peripheral blood mononuclear cells. CD3+ CD8+ CD4- T cells were isolated on a FACSAria cell sorter. Worth noting for this clone: Its target antigen remains unknown. No base-level quality is on record; no much larger clone is a single base apart.

The paper as a whole reports these results and caveats: CD8+ T cells from patients showed a nonsignificant trend toward lower Shannon entropy than control CD8+ cells. Restricted unique TRB V-J pairs and skewed V and J gene usage were observed in patient repertoires, most markedly in regulatory T cells.

Sequenced sample: CD8+ T cells sorted from blood. The rearrangement joined TRBV11-2 to TRBJ2-3, with no reliable assignment of the D segment. This TCR was sampled from a child aged 2 to 10 with CD3G deficiency. The CDR3 loop reads CASSLEVFFTDTQYF. The DNA sequence is TGTGCCAGCAGCTTAGAAGTCTTCTTCACAGATACGCAGTATTTT.